This T cell receptor beta chain was captured by sequencing in a study of siplizumab effects on memory and regulatory T cells. Data came from immunoSEQ multiplex PCR; TCRdb stores just in-frame clones and leaves some out. The sample consists of 55,000 to 70,000 clones, 93% of them appearing once. The study, taken as a whole, reports: Controls had more than 25% Treg-derived mappable alloreactive CD4+ clones on average, versus around 71% with siplizumab. Just a small share of alloreactive clones was traced back to unstimulated subsets. Proliferating CD4+ or CD8+ clones, roughly 75-96% of them, lacked an assignable naive or memory phenotype. Tregs that proliferated in siplizumab cultures did not have their suppressive function confirmed.

About this clone itself: Its cognate antigen is unknown.

Sequences were obtained from CD8+ T cells sorted from blood. The TCR was taken from a human donor in good health.

CDR3 nucleotides: TGTGCCTGCGATCTTAATGAAAAACTGTTTTTT. Translation: CACDLNEKLFF. The J gene is TRBJ1-4, the V gene TRBV2; no firm D call. Trimming removed 11 bases from V and 4 bases from J, with 8 bases in between. The germline gives CDR1 SNHLY, CDR2 FYNNEI. The CDR3 is made up of 11 amino acids.